The source of this T cell receptor beta chain is a study of cytomegalovirus exposure and HLA in healthy donors (dated by TCRdb to 2016 to 2017). General notes on the study: In an earlier analysis of roughly 500 of the donors, 250 to 350 Gb of sequence data and 90 million to 120 million unique TCR beta sequences from about 190 million T cells were reported. An early release that covered several hundred HLA-typed donors contained approximately 300 gigabases of sequencing data and about 84 million unique TCR sequences. Of the roughly 400 genotyped donors, approximately 80% fell in the genetic ancestry cluster associated with self-reported Caucasian donors. The study aimed to test whether signatures of past pathogen exposure could be identified by cataloging public T cell receptors. The T cell repertoires of several hundred subjects were profiled by immunosequencing and related to cytomegalovirus serostatus. A separate validation cohort of 90 to 150 different subjects was used in addition to the roughly 640-subject first cohort. The study combined high-throughput TCR immunosequencing, statistical association of individual TCRs with disease status, and machine learning to predict cytomegalovirus infection status. A later analysis re-examined previously published TCR beta repertoires from about 670 donors and added high-resolution HLA genotyping to investigate patterns of TCR occurrence. Rather than drawing on any new phenotypic data, the later analysis identified candidate immune exposures from TCR beta sequences and the way those sequences occurred across donors. To decide whether each TCR beta V gene segment behaved as functional or pseudogenic, an earlier analysis of fewer than 750 of the donors relied on high-throughput TCR beta sequencing. Donor age, sex, ethnicity and CMV serostatus were compiled together with the repertoire data. Genome-wide SNP genotypes for about 60% of the 666 donors were used in a later genetic analysis, which treated that subset as a discovery cohort. All discovery cohort repertoires had been generated using a single sequencing platform. HLA typing covered class I and class II loci at four-digit resolution. Typing coverage differed by locus: A, B, C, DRB1 and DQB1 were typed in roughly 620-630 donors, DQA1 in roughly 510, DPA1 in around 610, and DPB1 in just under 490. Several DR-DQ haplotypes were treated as single units for association and clustering because of strong linkage in the cohort. Among under 450 genotyped donors of the cohort, an average of around 240,000 unique TCR beta nucleotide sequences were sequenced per donor, around a sixth of them non-productive. On the study overall, not on this receptor specifically: A later genetic analysis reported fewer N-insertions in productive TCRs among donors in an Asian-associated ancestry cluster than the roughly 670-donor mean. A later analysis found that HLA-associated TCR beta chains were more clonally expanded and had lower generation probabilities than equally common non-associated chains. Some IMGT-functional V segments, including TRBV6-2 and TRBV6-3, could not be distinguished by the 87-base-pair reads and were therefore excluded. A further reported finding was that TCR beta sequences accurately predicted the HLA-A and HLA-B alleles for most subjects in the first cohort. In a later analysis, the rate of TCR association differed among HLA loci, with DRB1 alleles having the most associated TCRs and HLA-C alleles having the fewest. Three of the identified cytomegalovirus-associated TCR beta chains were confirmed in vitro to be specific for cytomegalovirus antigens. A later analysis reported that several top co-occurrence clusters appeared linked to parvovirus B19, influenza, CMV and Epstein-Barr virus. According to the authors, the approach could potentially be generalized to other disease states and immunological phenotypes. While some public TCRs were present in many individuals, most TCR sequences turned up only very rarely across donors. In both the original and validation cohorts, the classifier was reported to diagnose cytomegalovirus status with high specificity and sensitivity. Strong co-occurrence of HLA alleles, especially DR and DQ, made assigning TCR associations to individual alleles difficult. The presence/absence analyses assumed that sequencing depth was roughly uniform across donors, and that assumption may not be true. The study gave a list of about 150 TCR beta chains associated with cytomegalovirus. Most CMV-associated TCR beta chains appeared to be HLA-restricted in a later analysis, and the HLA associations seemed to be driven largely by CMV exposure. In an earlier analysis of about 550 of the donors, most TCR beta V segments were observed in productive rearrangements about 90% or about 30% of the time, broadly matching IMGT annotations. The sequencing pipeline was judged likely to have produced a cluster of highly shared sequence variants as a technical artifact. For the cohort, immune exposure information was limited to CMV serostatus. In a later genetic analysis, a missense DCLRE1C variant was associated with V-gene and J-gene trimming of TCR beta chains, and the association was replicated in an independent cohort. Because counts were too low, some 17 rarely observed V segments, including chromosome 9 orphons, were left out of the earlier analysis of 500 to 650 of the donors. Specific HLA alleles were associated with 15,000 to 20,000 TCR beta sequences at a false discovery rate of 0.05 in a later analysis. Only TCR beta chains were sequenced in this cohort, and the absence of alpha or paired-chain data limited detectable features. Because HLA typing was unavailable for some donors at each locus, only the typed subset was used in association tests. Correlated functional status among segregating V segments might be attributable to linkage disequilibrium, but an unknown experimental factor could not be ruled out.

For this clone: What this receptor recognizes is not known. No much larger clonotype is one base removed from it; base qualities were not supplied.

The protocol used for the library was the immunoSEQ multiplex PCR assay. A mixture of 60 forward primers for TCR Vbeta segments and 13 reverse primers for TCR Jbeta segments was used in the multiplex PCR. The CDR3 region of rearranged TCR beta genes was amplified from genomic DNA with a multiplex PCR assay. Amplified TCR beta libraries were sequenced as 87-base-pair reads on the Illumina HiSeq System. On the authors' methods: A later analysis counted about 80 million unique TCR beta chains across the 600 to 850 repertoires, and around 9.9 million of these chains were shared by at least two donors. Raw reads were error-corrected and collapsed into unique sequences with a nearest-neighbor algorithm that merged closely related sequences to remove PCR and sequencing errors. To assign V, D and J gene segments, CDR3 sequences were aligned to IMGT reference sequences. For a sequence to be retained, at least a six-nucleotide match to both a V gene segment and a J gene segment was required. A rearrangement counted as productive if the CDR3 had no stop codons and remained in frame with V and J, and every other rearrangement counted as non-productive. CDR3 was defined according to IMGT convention as the region running from the second conserved V-encoded cysteine to the conserved J-encoded phenylalanine. The earlier analysis of 587 of the donors excluded any sequence lacking an unambiguous match to a single V gene segment. An earlier analysis of fewer than 650 of the donors classified V segments as functional when productive rearrangements were above 56.7% and as segregating when the standard deviation between donors was above 5%. A statistical classification framework was built for diagnosing cytomegalovirus status from the catalog of TCR beta chain sequences. A later analysis assigned V and J genes by comparing TCR nucleotide sequences with IMGT/GENE-DB human TR gene sequences. Using the TCRdist pipeline, a later analysis assigned CDR3 sequences along with most-parsimonious VDJ recombination scenarios. In a later analysis, every TCR beta chain was defined by the combination of its CDR3 amino acid sequence and its V-gene family, and reads without a unique V-gene family were dropped. As a way to deal with suspected cross-contamination and a sequencing artifact, a later analysis dropped 500 to 700 nucleotide sequences that were highly shared and had low generation probability. A later analysis calculated a clonal expansion index for each public chain from normalized within-repertoire ranks of inferred template counts. In a later analysis, generation probabilities were computed using a VDJ recombination model fitted to out-of-frame rearrangements, and the results were checked against IGoR. In a later analysis, TCR-TCR, TCR-HLA and TCR-CMV co-occurrence was scored with hypergeometric tests, and a repertoire-size bias correction was applied to TCR pairs. To estimate false discovery rates, a later analysis permuted the HLA or CMV assignments 20 times. A later analysis grouped co-occurring TCRs with DBSCAN, adding TCRdist sequence similarity when clustering within HLA-allele-positive subsets. Repertoires with fewer than 30,000 or more than 120,000 public chains, plus five repertoires with anomalous nucleotide sharing, were excluded from co-occurrence clustering. TCRdb stores this immuneACCESS table with in-frame sequences only. Part of the clones is absent; in the studies checked, under half of the shortfall reflects unresolved V genes, and no reason is known for the rest. V and J calls and clone size come straight from that table; D and trimming were deduced from the DNA. The sample table records roughly 120,000 clones; around 73% of these occur just once. The ten most abundant clones make up under 9.5% of the sample.

The cohort comprised around 700 healthy bone marrow donors. Cohort members were all nominally healthy when sampled, although unrecorded immune exposures were likely present. The donor was CMV seronegative and belonged to the group of 380 or so seronegative cohort members. A peripheral blood sample was collected from each donor, and TCR beta sequencing was performed on peripheral blood mononuclear cells. Genomic DNA was extracted from the blood cell samples with the Qiagen DNeasy Blood Extraction Kit. From its cysteine to its phenylalanine, the CDR3 spans 15 amino acids. Solely the CDR3 DNA is kept, with 45 bases framed from the first base. The germline V gene supplies CDR1 SGHRS and CDR2 YFSETQ. At the junction V is shortened by 0 bases and J by 6 bases, with 14 bases in between.

The sample comprised PBMCs. The TCR comes from a man aged 35 to 55 in good health and CMV-seronegative. The receptor chain draws on TRBV5-1 and TRBJ2-3; TRBD2 is perhaps the D gene, given 7 matching bases. The sequenced DNA: TGCGCCAGCAGCTTGGTTACGGCGGGGGCCGATACGCAGTATTTT. It translates to CASSLVTAGADTQYF.